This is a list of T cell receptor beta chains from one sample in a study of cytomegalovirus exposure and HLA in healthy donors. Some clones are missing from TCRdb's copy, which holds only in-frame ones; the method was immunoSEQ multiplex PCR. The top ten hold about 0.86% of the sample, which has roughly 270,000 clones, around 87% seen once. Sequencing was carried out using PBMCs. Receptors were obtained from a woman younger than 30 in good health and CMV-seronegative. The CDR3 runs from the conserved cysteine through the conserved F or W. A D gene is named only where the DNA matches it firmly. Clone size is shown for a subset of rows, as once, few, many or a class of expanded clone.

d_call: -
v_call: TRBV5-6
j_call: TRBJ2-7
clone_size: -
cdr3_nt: TGTGCCAGCAGCCAGGGTTGGCACGAGCAGTACTTC
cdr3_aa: CASSQGWHEQYF

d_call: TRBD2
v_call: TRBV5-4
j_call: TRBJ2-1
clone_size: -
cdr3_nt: TGTGCCAGCAGCTTGACTAGCGGGAGCTACAATGAGCAGTTCTTC
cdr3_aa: CASSLTSGSYNEQFF

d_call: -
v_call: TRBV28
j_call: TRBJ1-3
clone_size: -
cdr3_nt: TGTGCCAGCAGTTTGGCGGGCCAGTCTTCTGGAAACACCATATATTTT
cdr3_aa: CASSLAGQSSGNTIYF

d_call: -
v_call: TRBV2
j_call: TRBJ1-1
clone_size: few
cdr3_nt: TGTGCCAGCAGTGAACTCGAAGCTTTCTTT
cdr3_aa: CASSELEAFF

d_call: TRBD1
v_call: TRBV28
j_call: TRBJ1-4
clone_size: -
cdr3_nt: TGTGCCAGCCTGGACAGGGAAGGGGAAAAACTGTTTTTT
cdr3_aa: CASLDREGEKLFF

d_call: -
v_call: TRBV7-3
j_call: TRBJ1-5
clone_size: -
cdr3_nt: TGTGCCAGCAGCTTATTTGGGGGGGCGGATCAGCCCCAGCATTTT
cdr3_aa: CASSLFGGADQPQHF

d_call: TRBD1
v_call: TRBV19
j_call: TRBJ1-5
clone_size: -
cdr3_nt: TGTGCCAGTAGTATTCGACAGGGGCTGGGAAATAGCAATCAGCCCCAGCATTTT
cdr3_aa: CASSIRQGLGNSNQPQHF

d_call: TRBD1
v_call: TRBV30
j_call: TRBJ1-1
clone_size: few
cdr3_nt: TGTGCCTGGGACAGGGAGTTTGAAGCTTTCTTT
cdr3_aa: CAWDREFEAFF

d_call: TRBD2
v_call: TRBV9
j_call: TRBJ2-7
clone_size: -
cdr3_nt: TGTGCCAGCAGCGCCAGCGGGAGTCCCTACGAGCAGTACTTC
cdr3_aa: CASSASGSPYEQYF

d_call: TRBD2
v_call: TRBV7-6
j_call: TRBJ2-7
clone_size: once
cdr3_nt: TGTGCCAGCAGCTTAGCCGTAGCGGGAGGCTACTCCTACGAGCAGTACTTC
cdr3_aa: CASSLAVAGGYSYEQYF

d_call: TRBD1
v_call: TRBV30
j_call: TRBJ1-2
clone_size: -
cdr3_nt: TGTGCCTGGAGAGAGCCCGGACAGGGTGGTCACTATGGCTACACCTTC
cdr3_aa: CAWREPGQGGHYGYTF

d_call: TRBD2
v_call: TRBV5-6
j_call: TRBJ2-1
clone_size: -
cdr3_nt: TGTGCCAGCAGCTTTCCTAGCGGGAGCTCCTACAATGAGCAGTTCTTC
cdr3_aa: CASSFPSGSSYNEQFF

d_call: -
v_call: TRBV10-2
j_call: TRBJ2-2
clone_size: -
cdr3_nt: TGCGCCAGCAGTGACTCCCCTAGCGGGGAGCTGTTTTTT
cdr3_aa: CASSDSPSGELFF

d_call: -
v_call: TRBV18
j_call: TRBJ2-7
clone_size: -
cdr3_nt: TGTGCCAGCTCGTTGAAGGGGGATTTTTACGAGCAGTACTTC
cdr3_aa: CASSLKGDFYEQYF

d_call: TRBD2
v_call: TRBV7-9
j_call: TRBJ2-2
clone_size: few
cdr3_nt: TGTGCCAGCAGCCCCCCGGGCGGGAGGCACGGGGAGCTGTTTTTT
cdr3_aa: CASSPPGGRHGELFF

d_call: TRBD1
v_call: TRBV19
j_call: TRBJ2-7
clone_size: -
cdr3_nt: TGTGCCAGTAGTACCCGTCCCCCGGGACAGGGGACCGAGCAGTACTTC
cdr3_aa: CASSTRPPGQGTEQYF

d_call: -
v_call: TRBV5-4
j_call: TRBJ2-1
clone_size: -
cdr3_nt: TGTGCCAGCAGCTTCCCTAGCGAAAGCTCCTACAATGAGCAGTTCTTC
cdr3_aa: CASSFPSESSYNEQFF

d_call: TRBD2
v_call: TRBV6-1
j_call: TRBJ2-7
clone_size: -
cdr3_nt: TGTGCCAGCAAATATCCTAGCGGCTACGAGCAGTACTTC
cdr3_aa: CASKYPSGYEQYF

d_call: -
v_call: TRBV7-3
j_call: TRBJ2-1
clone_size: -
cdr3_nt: TGTGCCAGCAGCCCGGGTTTCAGCCCCTACAATGAGCAGTTCTTC
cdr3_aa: CASSPGFSPYNEQFF

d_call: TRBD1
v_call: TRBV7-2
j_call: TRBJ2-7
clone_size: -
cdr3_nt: TGTGCCAGCAGCCCACCCGGGGGACAGGCACGCGAGCAGTACTTC
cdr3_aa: CASSPPGGQAREQYF

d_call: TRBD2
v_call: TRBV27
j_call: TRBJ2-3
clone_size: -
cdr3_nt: TGTGCCAGCGGATCCTTCGGGGGGGCGCAGTATTTT
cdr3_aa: CASGSFGGAQYF

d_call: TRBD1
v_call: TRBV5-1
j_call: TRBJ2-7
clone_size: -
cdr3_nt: TGCGCCAGCAAAACCGGGACAGGGAAGCCCTACGAGCAGTACTTC
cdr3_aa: CASKTGTGKPYEQYF

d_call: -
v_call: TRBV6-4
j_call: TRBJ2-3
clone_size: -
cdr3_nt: TGTGCCAGCAGTGACTCGGGGGCGGATACGCAGTATTTT
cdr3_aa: CASSDSGADTQYF

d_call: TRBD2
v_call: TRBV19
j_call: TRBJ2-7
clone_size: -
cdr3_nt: TGTGCCAGTAGTATCGGACTAGCCCCCTACGAGCAGTACTTC
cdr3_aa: CASSIGLAPYEQYF

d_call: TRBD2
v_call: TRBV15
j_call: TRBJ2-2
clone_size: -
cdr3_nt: TGTGCCACCTGTCCGGGAGGGCACAGCGGGGAGCTGTTTTTT
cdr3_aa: CATCPGGHSGELFF

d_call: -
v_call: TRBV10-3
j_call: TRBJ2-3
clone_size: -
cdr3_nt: TGTGCCATCAGCCCCCACAAGATGGTTGACCAGCGGAAATTCACAGATACGCAGTATTTT
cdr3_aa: CAISPHKMVDQRKFTDTQYF

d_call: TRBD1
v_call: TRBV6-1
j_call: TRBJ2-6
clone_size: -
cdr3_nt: TGTGCCAGCACACAGGGGCTGCCCGGGGCCAACGTCCTGACTTTC
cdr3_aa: CASTQGLPGANVLTF

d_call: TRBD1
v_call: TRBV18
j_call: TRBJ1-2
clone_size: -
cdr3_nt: TGTGCCAGCTCACAGGGACAGGGCAATGGCTACACCTTC
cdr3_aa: CASSQGQGNGYTF

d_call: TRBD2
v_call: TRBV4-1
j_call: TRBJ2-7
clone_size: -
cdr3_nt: TGCGCCAGCAGCCAAGAGGGAGCGGGAGGGTCCTACGAGCAGTACTTC
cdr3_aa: CASSQEGAGGSYEQYF

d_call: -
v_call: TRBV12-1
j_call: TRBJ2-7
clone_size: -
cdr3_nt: TGTGCCAGCAGCTTTGCGGGGACTATACCCTACGAGCAGTACTTC
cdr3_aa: CASSFAGTIPYEQYF

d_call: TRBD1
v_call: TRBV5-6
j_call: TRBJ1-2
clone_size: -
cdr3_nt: TGTGCCAGCAGCTCGGTTGCTATCGGGACAGGGGCCCTCTATGGCTACACCTTC
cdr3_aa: CASSSVAIGTGALYGYTF